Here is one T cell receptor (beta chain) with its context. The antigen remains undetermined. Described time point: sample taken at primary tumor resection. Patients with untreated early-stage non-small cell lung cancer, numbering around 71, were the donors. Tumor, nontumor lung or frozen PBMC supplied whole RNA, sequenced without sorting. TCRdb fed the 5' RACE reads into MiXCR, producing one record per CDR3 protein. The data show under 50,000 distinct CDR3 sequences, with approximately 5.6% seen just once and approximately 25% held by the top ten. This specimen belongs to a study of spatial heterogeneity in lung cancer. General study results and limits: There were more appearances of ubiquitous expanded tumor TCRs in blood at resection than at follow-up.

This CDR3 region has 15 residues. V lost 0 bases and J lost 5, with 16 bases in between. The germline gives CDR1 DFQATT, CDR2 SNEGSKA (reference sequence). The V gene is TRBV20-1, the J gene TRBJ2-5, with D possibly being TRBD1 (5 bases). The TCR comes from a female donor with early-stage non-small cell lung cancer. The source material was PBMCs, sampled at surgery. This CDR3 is CSARDRPQSGETQYF. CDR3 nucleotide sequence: TGCAGTGCTAGAGATCGACCCCAATCAGGGGAGACCCAGTACTTC.